This T cell receptor beta chain was identified during a study of read filtering for tumor transcriptome and immune sequencing. Study-level background: Revised staging placed roughly 8 patients in R-ISS I, some 17 in II, roughly 7 in III. Study-level results: The sorted CD138-negative fraction was a mixed bone marrow immune population, not purified T cells.

CDR1 and CDR2 (germline): SGHRS, YFSETQ. This CDR3 comprises 16 residues. V trimming: 0 bases; J trimming: 6 bases; junction bases outside the gene matches: 9. The library was built from 400 ng RNA with molecular barcoded adaptors for alpha/delta and beta/gamma chains. TCRdb reprocessed the reads with MiXCR, giving one entry per CDR3 protein. The data show tens of thousands of distinct CDR3 sequences, with about 19% seen just once and around 15% held by the top ten. In regard to this clonotype: What it binds is unknown. A much bigger clone sits one base away, suggesting this may be a read error.

This rearrangement joins TRBV5-1 to TRBJ2-1; 7 nucleotides agree with TRBD2. The specimen sequenced was a population of CD138-negative cells sorted from bone marrow. This receptor was obtained from a donor aged 40 or older with multiple myeloma. The CDR3 DNA follows: TGCGCCAGCAGCTTGGTGTCTAGCGGCCTATGCAATGAGCAGTTCTTC. Protein: CASSLVSSGLCNEQFF. Based on the CDR3 plus reference TRBV5-1 and TRBJ2-1, the full variable domain is KAGVTQTPRYLIKTRGQQVTLSCSPISGHRSVSWYQQTPGQGLQFLFEYFSETQRNKGNFPGRFSGRQFSNSRSEMNVSTLELGDSALYLCASSLVSSGLCNEQFFGPGTRLTVL.